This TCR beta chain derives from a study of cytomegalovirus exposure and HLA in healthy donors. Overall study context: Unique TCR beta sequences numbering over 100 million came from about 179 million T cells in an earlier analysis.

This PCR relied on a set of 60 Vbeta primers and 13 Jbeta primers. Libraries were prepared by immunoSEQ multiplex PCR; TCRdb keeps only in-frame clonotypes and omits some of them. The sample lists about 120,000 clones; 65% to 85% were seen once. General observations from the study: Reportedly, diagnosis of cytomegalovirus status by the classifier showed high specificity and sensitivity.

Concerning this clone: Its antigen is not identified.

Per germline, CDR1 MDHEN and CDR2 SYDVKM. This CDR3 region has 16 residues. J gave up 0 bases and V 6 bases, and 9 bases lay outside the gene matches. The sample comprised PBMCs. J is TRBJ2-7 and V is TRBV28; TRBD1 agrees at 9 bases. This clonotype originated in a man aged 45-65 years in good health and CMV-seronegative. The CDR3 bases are TGTGCCAGCAGCCGAGACAGGGGGTCGGACTCCTACGAGCAGTACTTC. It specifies CASSRDRGSDSYEQYF.